These T cell receptor beta chains were read from a single sample in a study of blood T cells in healthy people across ages. TCRdb re-analysed the 5' RACE reads in MiXCR, keeping a single row per CDR3 protein. The table shows some 890,000 distinct CDR3 sequences, with 25% to 30% occurring only once. The same sample was also used in a study of T cells of mothers and their children.

Sequencing input: blood. The receptors here all came from a woman aged 35 to 49 in good health. CDR3s include the opening cysteine and the closing phenylalanine or tryptophan. Fields, in order: CDR3 DNA, CDR3 protein, J gene, clone size, V gene, D gene. The D gene is left open where the match is weak. The size of a clone is reported for some rows only, either as once, few or many, or as a class for expanded clones.

cdr3_nt: TGCGCCAGCAGCTCCCGGGGACAGGGGTCCTCTGGAGGTACGCAGTATTTT; cdr3_aa: CASSSRGQGSSGGTQYF; j_call: TRBJ2-3; clone_size: few; v_call: TRBV5-1; d_call: TRBD1
cdr3_nt: TGTGCCAGCAGTCGCAGGGGGAGTTGGGCAGATACGCAGTATTTT; cdr3_aa: CASSRRGSWADTQYF; j_call: TRBJ2-3; clone_size: few; v_call: TRBV28; d_call: TRBD1
cdr3_nt: TGTGCCAGCAGCATAGGGACAGTCGCGGGCTACACCTTC; cdr3_aa: CASSIGTVAGYTF; j_call: TRBJ1-2; clone_size: NA; v_call: TRBV7-2; d_call: TRBD1
cdr3_nt: TGTACCAGCAGCTTAAATCCAAACAAGCATTCACCCCTCCACTTT; cdr3_aa: CTSSLNPNKHSPLHF; j_call: TRBJ1-6; clone_size: few; v_call: TRBV7-2; d_call: NA
cdr3_nt: TGTGCCAGCAGGCAGGATAGCTCCTACGAGCAGTACTTC; cdr3_aa: CASRQDSSYEQYF; j_call: TRBJ2-7; clone_size: few; v_call: TRBV27; d_call: NA
cdr3_nt: TGCGCCAGCAGCCTCTATGAGGGTTACGGCTCACCCCTCCACTTT; cdr3_aa: CASSLYEGYGSPLHF; j_call: TRBJ1-6; clone_size: many; v_call: TRBV4-1; d_call: NA
cdr3_nt: TGCGCCAGCAGCCAATATTCAAACACCGGGGAGCTGTTTTTT; cdr3_aa: CASSQYSNTGELFF; j_call: TRBJ2-2; clone_size: NA; v_call: TRBV4-3; d_call: NA
cdr3_nt: TGTGCCAGCAGCACACCGGGACAGGGAGGGAACGAGCAGTACTTC; cdr3_aa: CASSTPGQGGNEQYF; j_call: TRBJ2-7; clone_size: NA; v_call: TRBV4-2; d_call: TRBD1
cdr3_nt: TGTGCCAGCAGCTTAGTTGACAGGGGGAAGACCCAGTACTTC; cdr3_aa: CASSLVDRGKTQYF; j_call: TRBJ2-5; clone_size: many; v_call: TRBV11-2; d_call: TRBD1
cdr3_nt: TGCAGTGCTAGAGAGGGGGTGAACACCGGGGAGCTGTTTTTT; cdr3_aa: CSAREGVNTGELFF; j_call: TRBJ2-2; clone_size: NA; v_call: TRBV20-1; d_call: NA
cdr3_nt: TGTGCCAGCAGTTCGCAACTAGCGGGGGGCGAGGGAGATACGCAGTATTTT; cdr3_aa: CASSSQLAGGEGDTQYF; j_call: TRBJ2-3; clone_size: NA; v_call: TRBV28; d_call: TRBD2